The rows below give T cell receptor beta chains drawn from one sample of a study of CXCR3-negative and CXCR3-positive naive CD8 T cells. Using the 5' RACE reads, TCRdb records one entry per CDR3 protein without DNA. The sample features some 130,000 distinct CDR3 sequences, with under 0.5% in its top ten. The sample comprised naive CXCR3- CD8+ T cells from blood. The receptors were gathered from a human donor in good health. Some clones in this sample may be carry-over from other donors' samples. Each CDR3 is given with its conserved first and last residue. Fields, in order: CDR3 protein, V gene, J gene.

CASSLGRLGYQETQYF	TRBV11-2	TRBJ2-5
CASSLIDVAGGHVWNEQFF	TRBV7-8	TRBJ2-1
CASSWTNNEQLF	TRBV12-3/TRBV12-4	TRBJ2-1
CASSLVPGGGNQPQHF	TRBV7-2	TRBJ1-5
CAWNTGNQPQHF	TRBV30	TRBJ1-5
CASSAKRRPTDSLSTDTQYF	TRBV7-8	TRBJ2-3
CSVVPGQGAGPLEAFF	TRBV29-1	TRBJ1-1
CASSHLYTQYF	TRBV28	TRBJ2-3
CASSSDQETQYF	TRBV12-3/TRBV12-4	TRBJ2-5
CASSLPVNQPYEQYF	TRBV28	TRBJ2-7
CASSPLLSGSTYEQYF	TRBV4-1	TRBJ2-7
CASSTHTGTNSYEQYF	TRBV7-9	TRBJ2-7
CASSHLPQGASYNEQFF	TRBV4-1	TRBJ2-1
CASSLEFRGFSGANVLTF	TRBV7-8	TRBJ2-6
CASSSRLAGVADTQYF	TRBV7-6	TRBJ2-3
CSVEDRGDAQETQYF	TRBV29-1	TRBJ2-5
CSVGSGRSSYNEQFF	TRBV29-1	TRBJ2-1
CASTRSEETQYF	TRBV21-1	TRBJ2-5